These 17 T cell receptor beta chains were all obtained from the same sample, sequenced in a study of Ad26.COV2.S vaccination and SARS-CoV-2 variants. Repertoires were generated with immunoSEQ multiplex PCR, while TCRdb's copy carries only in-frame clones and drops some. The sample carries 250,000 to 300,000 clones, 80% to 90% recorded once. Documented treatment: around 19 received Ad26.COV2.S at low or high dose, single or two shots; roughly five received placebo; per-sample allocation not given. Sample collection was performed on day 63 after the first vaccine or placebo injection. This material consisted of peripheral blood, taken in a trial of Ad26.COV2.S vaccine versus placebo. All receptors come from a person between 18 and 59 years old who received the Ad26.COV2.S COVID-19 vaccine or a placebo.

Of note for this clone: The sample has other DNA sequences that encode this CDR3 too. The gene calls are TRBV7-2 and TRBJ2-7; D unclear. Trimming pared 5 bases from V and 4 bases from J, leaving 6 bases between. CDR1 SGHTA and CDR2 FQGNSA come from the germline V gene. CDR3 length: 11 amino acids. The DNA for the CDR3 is TGTGCCAGCAGCCTGCGATACGAGCAGTACTTC. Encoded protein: CASSLRYEQYF. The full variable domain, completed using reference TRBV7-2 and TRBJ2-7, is GAGVSQSPSNKVTEKGKDVELRCDPISGHTALYWYRQSLGQGLEFLIYFQGNSAPDKSGLPSDRFSAERTGGSVSTLTIQRTQQEDSAVYLCASSLRYEQYFGPGTRLTVT.

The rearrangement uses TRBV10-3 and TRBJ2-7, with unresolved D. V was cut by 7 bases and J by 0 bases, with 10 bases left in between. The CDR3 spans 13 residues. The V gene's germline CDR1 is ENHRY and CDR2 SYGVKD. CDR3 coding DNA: TGTGCCATCAAGGCGGAGAGCTCCTACGAGCAGTACTTC. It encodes CAIKAESSYEQYF.

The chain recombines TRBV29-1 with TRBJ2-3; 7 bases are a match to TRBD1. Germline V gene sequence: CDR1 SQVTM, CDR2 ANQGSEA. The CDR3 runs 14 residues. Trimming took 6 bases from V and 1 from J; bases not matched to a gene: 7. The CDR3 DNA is TGCAGCGTCGAACACGGGACAGGCACAGATACGCAGTATTTT. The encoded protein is CSVEHGTGTDTQYF.

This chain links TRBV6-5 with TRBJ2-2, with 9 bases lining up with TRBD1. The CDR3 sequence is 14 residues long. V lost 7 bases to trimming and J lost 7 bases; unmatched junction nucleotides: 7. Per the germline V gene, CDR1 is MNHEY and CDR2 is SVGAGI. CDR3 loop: CASIGQGQVGELFF. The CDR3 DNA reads TGTGCCAGCATCGGACAGGGGCAGGTCGGGGAGCTGTTTTTT.

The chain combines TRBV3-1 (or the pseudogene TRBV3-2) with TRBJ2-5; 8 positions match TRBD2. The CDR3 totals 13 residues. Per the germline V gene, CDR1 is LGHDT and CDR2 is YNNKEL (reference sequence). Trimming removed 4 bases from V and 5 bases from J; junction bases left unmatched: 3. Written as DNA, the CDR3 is TGTGCCAGCAGCCCGGGAGGGGAGGAGACCCAGTACTTC. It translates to CASSPGGEETQYF.

The CDR3 reads CASSPGIRVNTGELFF. The CDR3, as DNA: TGTGCCAGCTCACCCGGAATCAGGGTGAACACCGGGGAGCTGTTTTTT. The genes are TRBV18 and TRBJ2-2; tentative D call: TRBD1 (5 bases). Germline lookup yields CDR1 KGHSH and CDR2 LQKENI. The ends were cut back, 3 bases at V and 1 base at J, with 12 bases in the middle. The CDR3 spans 16 residues.

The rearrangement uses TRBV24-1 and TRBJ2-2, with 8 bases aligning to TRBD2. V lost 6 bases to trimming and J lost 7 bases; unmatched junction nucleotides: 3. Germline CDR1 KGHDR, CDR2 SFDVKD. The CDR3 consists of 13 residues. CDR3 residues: CATSPRGGGELFF. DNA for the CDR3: TGTGCCACCAGTCCCCGGGGGGGCGGGGAGCTGTTTTTT.

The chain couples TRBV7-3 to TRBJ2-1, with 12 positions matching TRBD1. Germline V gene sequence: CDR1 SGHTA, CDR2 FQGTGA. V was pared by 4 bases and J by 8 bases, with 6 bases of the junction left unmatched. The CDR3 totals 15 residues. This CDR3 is CASSSGTGGWHEQFF. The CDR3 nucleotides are TGTGCCAGCAGCTCCGGGACAGGGGGCTGGCATGAGCAGTTCTTC. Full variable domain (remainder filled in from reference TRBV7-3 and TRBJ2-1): GAGVSQTPSNKVTEKGKYVELRCDPISGHTALYWYRQSLGQGPEFLIYFQGTGAADDSGLPNDRFFAVRPEGSVSTLKIQRTERGDSAVYLCASSSGTGGWHEQFFGPGTRLTVL.

CDR3 in DNA: TGTGCCAGCAGTCGGGATCGGGGAACTGAAGCTTTCTTT. The encoded protein is CASSRDRGTEAFF. The V gene is TRBV28, the J gene TRBJ1-1; D unclear. CDR3 size: 13 residues. Trimming took 5 bases from V and 5 from J, leaving 12 bases between them. Germline lookup yields CDR1 MDHEN and CDR2 SYDVKM.

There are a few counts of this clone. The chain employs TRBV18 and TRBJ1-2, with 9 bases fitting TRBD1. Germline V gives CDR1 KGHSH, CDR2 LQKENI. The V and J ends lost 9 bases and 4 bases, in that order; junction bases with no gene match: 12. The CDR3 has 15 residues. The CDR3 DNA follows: TGTGCCAGTACAACTACAGGGGGCCAGGTCTATGGCTACACCTTC. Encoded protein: CASTTTGGQVYGYTF.

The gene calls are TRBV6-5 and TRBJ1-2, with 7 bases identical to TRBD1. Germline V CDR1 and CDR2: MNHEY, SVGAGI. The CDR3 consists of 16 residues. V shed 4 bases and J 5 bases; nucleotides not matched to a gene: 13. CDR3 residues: CASSFLTAGTAYGYTF. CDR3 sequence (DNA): TGTGCCAGCAGTTTCCTAACCGCCGGGACAGCATATGGCTACACCTTC.

The CDR3 DNA sequence: TGTGCCAGCAGTCCCACGGGCAATCAGCCCCAGCATTTT. Translating gives CASSPTGNQPQHF. V usage is TRBV28 and J usage is TRBJ1-5; D uncertain. Trimming shortened V by 5 bases and J by 2 bases, and 7 bases separated the two germline ends. From germline, CDR1 is MDHEN and CDR2 SYDVKM. This CDR3 is built from 13 residues.

The CDR3 reads CASSLGRANEQYF. CDR3 DNA sequence: TGCGCCAGCAGCTTGGGCAGGGCTAACGAGCAGTACTTC. The chain uses TRBV5-1 and TRBJ2-7, with D perhaps TRBD1 (5 bases). Germline lookup yields CDR1 SGHRS and CDR2 YFSETQ. The germline V and J ends were trimmed by 0 bases and 5 bases, with 9 bases remaining between them. This CDR3 comprises 13 residues.

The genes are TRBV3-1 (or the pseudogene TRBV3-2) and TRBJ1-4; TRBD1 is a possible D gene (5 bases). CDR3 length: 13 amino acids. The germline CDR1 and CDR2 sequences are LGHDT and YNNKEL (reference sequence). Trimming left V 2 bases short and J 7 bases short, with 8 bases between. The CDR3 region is CASSQWGGEKLFF. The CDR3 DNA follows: TGTGCCAGCAGCCAATGGGGGGGTGAAAAACTGTTTTTT.

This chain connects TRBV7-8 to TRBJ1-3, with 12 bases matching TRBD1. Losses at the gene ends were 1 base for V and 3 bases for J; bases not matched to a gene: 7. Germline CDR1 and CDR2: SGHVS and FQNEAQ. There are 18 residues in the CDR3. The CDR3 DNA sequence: TGTGCCAGCAGCTTAGTGTCGGGACAGGGGGCATTTGGAAACACCATATATTTT. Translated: CASSLVSGQGAFGNTIYF.

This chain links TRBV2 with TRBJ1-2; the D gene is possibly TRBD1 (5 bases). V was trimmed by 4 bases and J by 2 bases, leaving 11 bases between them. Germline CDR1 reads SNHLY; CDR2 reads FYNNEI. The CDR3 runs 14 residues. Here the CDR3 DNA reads TGTGCCAGCAGTGTCTGGGGCTCAAACTATGGCTACACCTTC. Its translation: CASSVWGSNYGYTF.

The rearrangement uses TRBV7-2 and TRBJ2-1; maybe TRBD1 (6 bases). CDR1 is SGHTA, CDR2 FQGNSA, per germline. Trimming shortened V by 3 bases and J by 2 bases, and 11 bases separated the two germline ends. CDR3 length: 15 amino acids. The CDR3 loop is CASSFGQITYNEQFF. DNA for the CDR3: TGTGCCAGCAGCTTCGGACAGATTACCTACAATGAGCAGTTCTTC.